What follows is one T cell receptor (beta chain) and its context. Enrolled during active infection, Seattle patients were then followed longitudinally. J lost 4 bases, V lost 3 bases, and 11 bases had no gene match. The CDR3 is made up of 16 amino acids. From germline, CDR1 is DFQATT and CDR2 SNEGSKA (reference sequence). This sample is drawn from a study of blood T cell repertoires in COVID-19. Study background: The analysed material was cDNA or gDNA that came from T cells, B-cell-depleted T cells, or PBMCs.

In the original workflow: Estimation of nucleated cell counts was performed using reference gene primer amplification. Clones were read by immunoSEQ multiplex PCR, and TCRdb kept only the in-frame ones, dropping some. The D gene and trimming were derived from the DNA, and the V and J assignments and clone size from that table. The sample holds approximately 170,000 clones, roughly 80% seen once. The chain recombines TRBV20-1 with TRBJ2-3; 9 bases map to TRBD2. The material sequenced was peripheral blood. The sequence was obtained from a woman aged 70 to 79 with COVID-19, enrolled during active disease. CDR3 amino acids: CSASIGVAGASDTQYF. In DNA form, the CDR3 reads TGCAGTGCTAGTATCGGGGTAGCGGGGGCGTCAGATACGCAGTATTTT.